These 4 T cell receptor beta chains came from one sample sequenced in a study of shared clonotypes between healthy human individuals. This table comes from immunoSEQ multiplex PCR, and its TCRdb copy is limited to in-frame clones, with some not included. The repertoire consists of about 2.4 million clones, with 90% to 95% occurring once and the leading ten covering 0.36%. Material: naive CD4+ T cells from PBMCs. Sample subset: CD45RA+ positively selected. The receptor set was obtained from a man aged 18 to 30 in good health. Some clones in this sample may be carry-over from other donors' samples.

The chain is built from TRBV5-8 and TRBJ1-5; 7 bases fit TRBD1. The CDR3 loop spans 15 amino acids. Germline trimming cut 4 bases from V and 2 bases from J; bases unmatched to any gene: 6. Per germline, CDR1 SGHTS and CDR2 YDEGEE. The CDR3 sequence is CASSPGQLRNQPQHF. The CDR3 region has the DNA TGTGCCAGCAGCCCGGGACAGTTGCGCAATCAGCCCCAGCATTTT.

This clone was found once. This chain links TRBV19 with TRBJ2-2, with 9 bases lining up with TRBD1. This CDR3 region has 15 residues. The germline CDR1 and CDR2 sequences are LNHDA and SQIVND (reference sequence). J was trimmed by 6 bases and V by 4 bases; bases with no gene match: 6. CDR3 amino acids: CASSKQGASAGELFF. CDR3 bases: TGTGCCAGTAGTAAACAGGGGGCATCGGCCGGGGAGCTGTTTTTT.

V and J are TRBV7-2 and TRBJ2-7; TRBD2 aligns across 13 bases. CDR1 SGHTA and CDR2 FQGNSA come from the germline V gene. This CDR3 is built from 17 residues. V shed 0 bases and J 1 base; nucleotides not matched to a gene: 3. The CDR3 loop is CASSLAWTSGSSYEQYF. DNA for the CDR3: TGTGCCAGCAGCTTAGCATGGACTAGCGGGAGTTCCTACGAGCAGTACTTC. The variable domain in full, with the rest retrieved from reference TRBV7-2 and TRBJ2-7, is GAGVSQSPSNKVTEKGKDVELRCDPISGHTALYWYRQSLGQGLEFLIYFQGNSAPDKSGLPSDRFSAERTGGSVSTLTIQRTQQEDSAVYLCASSLAWTSGSSYEQYFGPGTRLTVT.

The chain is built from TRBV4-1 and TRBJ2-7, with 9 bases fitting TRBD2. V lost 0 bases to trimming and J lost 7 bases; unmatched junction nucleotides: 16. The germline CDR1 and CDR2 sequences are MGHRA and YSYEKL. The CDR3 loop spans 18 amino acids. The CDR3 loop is CASSQDYGVAGEVREQYF. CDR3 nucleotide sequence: TGCGCCAGCAGCCAAGATTATGGGGTAGCGGGAGAAGTGAGGGAGCAGTACTTC.